This T cell receptor beta chain comes out of a study of T cell repertoires in cytomegalovirus infection. For the study at large: It can be stated that public TCR beta signatures indicated CMV infection as well as a matching HLA type.

Study results and caveats: HLA-C-restricted CMV clonotypes gave the most frequent clonotype in two of eight donors. Carriers of CMV plus the relevant HLA were identified by cumulative public TCR beta family frequency.

As to this clonotype: Antigen unknown.

TCRdb fed the reads into MiXCR, producing one record per CDR3 protein. Of a few hundred thousand distinct CDR3 sequences in the sample, around a tenth were seen once. The specimen was PBMCs. The clonotype was recovered from a human donor in good health (CMV status not recorded). Some clones in this sample may be carry-over from other donors' samples.

CDR3 nucleotides: TGTGCCAGTGAAGATGGACTGGCCAGCACAGATACGCAGTATTTT. This gives the protein CASEDGLASTDTQYF. This sequence joins TRBV6-6 and TRBJ2-3; maybe TRBD2 (5 bases). Trimming pared 9 bases from V and 0 bases from J, leaving 16 bases between. The CDR3 is made up of 15 amino acids. Germline assignment: CDR1 MNHNY and CDR2 SVGAGI (reference sequence).